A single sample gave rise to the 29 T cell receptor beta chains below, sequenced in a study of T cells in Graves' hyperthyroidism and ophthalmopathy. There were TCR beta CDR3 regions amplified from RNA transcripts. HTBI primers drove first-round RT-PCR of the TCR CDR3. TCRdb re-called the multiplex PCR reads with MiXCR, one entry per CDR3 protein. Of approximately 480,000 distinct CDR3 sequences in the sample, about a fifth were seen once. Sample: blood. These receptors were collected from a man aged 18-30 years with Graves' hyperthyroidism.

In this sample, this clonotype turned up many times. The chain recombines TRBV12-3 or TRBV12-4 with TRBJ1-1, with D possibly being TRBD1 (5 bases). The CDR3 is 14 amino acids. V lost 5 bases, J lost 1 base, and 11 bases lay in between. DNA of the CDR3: TGTGCCAGCAGTATGGGGACCGAGAACACTGAAGCTTTCTTT. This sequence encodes CASSMGTENTEAFF.

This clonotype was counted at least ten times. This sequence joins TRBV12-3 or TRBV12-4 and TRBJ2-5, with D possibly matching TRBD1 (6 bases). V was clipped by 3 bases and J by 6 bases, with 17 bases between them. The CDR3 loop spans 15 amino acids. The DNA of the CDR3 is TGTGCCAGCAGTTTTGGCAGGGGAAGGGGGAAGACCCAGTACTTC. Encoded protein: CASSFGRGRGKTQYF.

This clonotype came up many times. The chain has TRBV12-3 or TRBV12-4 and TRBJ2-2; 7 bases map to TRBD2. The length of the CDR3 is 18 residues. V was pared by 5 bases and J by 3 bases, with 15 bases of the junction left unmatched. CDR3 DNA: TGTGCCAGCAGTCCATGGCGGGGCCTAGCGGTCGACACCGGGGAGCTGTTTTTT. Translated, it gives CASSPWRGLAVDTGELFF.

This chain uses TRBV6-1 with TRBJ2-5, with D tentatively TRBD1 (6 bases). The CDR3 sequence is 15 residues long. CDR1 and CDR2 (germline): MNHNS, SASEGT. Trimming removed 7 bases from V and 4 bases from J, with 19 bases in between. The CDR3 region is CASIPGTQDVETQYF. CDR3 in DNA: TGTGCCAGCATTCCCGGGACACAGGATGTAGAGACCCAGTACTTC.

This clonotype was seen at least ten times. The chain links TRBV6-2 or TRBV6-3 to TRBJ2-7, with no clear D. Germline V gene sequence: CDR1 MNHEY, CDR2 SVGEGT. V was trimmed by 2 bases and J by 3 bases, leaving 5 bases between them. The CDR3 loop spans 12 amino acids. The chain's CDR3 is CASSYPLYEQYF. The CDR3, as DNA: TGTGCCAGCAGTTACCCCCTCTACGAGCAGTACTTC.

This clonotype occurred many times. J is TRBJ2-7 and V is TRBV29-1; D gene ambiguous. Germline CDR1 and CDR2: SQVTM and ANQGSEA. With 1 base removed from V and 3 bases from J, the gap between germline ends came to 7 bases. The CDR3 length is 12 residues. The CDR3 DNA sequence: TGCAGCGTTGAAGCTGGGCGCTACGAGCAGTACTTC. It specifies CSVEAGRYEQYF.

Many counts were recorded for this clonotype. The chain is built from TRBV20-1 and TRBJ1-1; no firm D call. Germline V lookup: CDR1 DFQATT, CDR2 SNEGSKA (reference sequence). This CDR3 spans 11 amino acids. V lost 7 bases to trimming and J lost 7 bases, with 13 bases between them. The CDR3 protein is CSGALLGEAFF. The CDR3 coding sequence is TGCAGTGGCGCCCTCCTAGGTGAAGCTTTCTTT.

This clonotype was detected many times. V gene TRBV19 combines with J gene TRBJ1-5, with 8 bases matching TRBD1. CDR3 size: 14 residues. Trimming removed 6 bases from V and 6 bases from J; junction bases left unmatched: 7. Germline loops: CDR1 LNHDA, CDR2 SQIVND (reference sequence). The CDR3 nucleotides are TGTGCCAGTAGCACAGGGGGAAGGGGTCAGCCCCAGCATTTT. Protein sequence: CASSTGGRGQPQHF.

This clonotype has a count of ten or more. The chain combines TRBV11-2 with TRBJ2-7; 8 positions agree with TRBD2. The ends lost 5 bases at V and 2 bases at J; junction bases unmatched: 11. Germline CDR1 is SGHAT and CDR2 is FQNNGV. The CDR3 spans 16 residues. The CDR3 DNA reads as TGTGCCAGCAGCCGATCCCATAGCGGGGCGCCCTACGAGCAGTACTTC. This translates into CASSRSHSGAPYEQYF.

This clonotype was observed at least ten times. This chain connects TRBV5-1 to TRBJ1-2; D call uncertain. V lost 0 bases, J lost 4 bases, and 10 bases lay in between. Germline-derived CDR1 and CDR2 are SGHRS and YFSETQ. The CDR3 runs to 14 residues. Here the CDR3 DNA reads TGCGCCAGCAGCTTGGCGCAGGACTTCTATGGCTACACCTTC. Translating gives CASSLAQDFYGYTF.

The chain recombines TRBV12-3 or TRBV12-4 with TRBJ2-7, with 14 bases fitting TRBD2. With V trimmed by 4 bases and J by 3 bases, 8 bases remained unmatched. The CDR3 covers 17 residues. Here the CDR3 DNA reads TGTGCCAGCAGTTGCGAGACTAGCGGGGGGGCATTCTACGAGCAGTACTTC. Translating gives CASSCETSGGAFYEQYF.

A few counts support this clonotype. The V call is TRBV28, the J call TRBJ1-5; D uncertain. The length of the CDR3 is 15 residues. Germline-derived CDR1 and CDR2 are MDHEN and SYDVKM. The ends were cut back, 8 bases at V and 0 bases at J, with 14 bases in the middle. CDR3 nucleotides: TGTGCCAGCCGCCACCAGGCGGGTAGCAATCAGCCCCAGCATTTT. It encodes CASRHQAGSNQPQHF.

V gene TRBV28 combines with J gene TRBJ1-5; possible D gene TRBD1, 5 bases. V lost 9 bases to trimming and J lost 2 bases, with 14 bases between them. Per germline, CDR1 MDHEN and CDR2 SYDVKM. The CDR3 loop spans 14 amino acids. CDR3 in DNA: TGTGCCAGTCCGGGGGGGGACGGCAATCAGCCCCAGCATTTT. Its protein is CASPGGDGNQPQHF.

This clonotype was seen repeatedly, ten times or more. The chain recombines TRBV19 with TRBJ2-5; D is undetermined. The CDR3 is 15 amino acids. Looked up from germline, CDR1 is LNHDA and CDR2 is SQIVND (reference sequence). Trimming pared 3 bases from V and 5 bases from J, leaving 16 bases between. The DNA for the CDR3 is TGTGCCAGTAGTATTCCGTCTCACAACGGGGAGACCCAGTACTTC. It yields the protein CASSIPSHNGETQYF.

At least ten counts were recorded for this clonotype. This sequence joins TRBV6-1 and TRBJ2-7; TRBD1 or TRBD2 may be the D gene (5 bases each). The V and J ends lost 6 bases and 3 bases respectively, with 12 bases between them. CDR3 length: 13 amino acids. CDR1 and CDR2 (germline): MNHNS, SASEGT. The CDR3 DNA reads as TGTGCCAGCAGCCCAGGGAGAAACTACGAGCAGTACTTC. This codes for CASSPGRNYEQYF.

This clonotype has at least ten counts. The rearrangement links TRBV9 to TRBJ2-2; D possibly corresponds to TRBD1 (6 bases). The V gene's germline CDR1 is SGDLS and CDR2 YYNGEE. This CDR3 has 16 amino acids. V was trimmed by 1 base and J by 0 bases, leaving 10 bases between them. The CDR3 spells CASSVTTGSNTGELFF. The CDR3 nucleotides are TGTGCCAGCAGCGTAACGACAGGATCGAACACCGGGGAGCTGTTTTTT.

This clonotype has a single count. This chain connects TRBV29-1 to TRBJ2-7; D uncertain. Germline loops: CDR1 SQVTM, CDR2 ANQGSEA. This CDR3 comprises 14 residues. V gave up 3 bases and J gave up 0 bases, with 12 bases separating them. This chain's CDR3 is CSVEVPGGSYEQYV. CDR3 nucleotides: TGCAGCGTTGAGGTCCCAGGCGGCTCCTACGAGCAGTACGTC.

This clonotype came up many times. CDR3 amino acids: CASRRDGANVLTF. The CDR3 nucleotides are TGTGCCAGCAGAAGGGATGGGGCCAACGTCCTGACTTTC. The chain joins TRBV2 to TRBJ2-6; D gene unclear. The CDR3 length is 13 residues. Trimming cost V 6 bases and J 3 bases, with 6 bases left between them. CDR1 is SNHLY, CDR2 FYNNEI, per germline.

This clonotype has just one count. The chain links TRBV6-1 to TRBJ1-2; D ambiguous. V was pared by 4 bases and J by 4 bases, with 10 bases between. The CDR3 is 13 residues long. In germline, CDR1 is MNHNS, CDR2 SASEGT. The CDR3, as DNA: TGTGCCAGCAGTGCCTCACAGTTCTATGGCTACACCTTC. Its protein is CASSASQFYGYTF.

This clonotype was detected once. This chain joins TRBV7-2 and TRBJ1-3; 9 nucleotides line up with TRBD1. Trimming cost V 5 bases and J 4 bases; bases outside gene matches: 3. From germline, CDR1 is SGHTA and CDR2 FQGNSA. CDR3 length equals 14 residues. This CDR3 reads CASSDRGVGNTIYF. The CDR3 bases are TGTGCCAGCAGCGACAGGGGGGTCGGAAACACCATATATTTT.

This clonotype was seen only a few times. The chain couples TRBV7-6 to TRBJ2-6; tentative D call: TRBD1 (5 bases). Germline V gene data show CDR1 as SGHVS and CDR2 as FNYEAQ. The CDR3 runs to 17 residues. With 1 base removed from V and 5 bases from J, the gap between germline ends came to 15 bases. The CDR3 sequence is CASSLGQSPLRANVLTF. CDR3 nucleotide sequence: TGTGCCAGCAGCTTAGGACAGTCCCCGCTCAGGGCCAACGTCCTGACTTTC. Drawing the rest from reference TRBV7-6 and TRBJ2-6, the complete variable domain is GAGVSQSPRYKVTKRGQDVALRCDPISGHVSLYWYRQALGQGPEFLTYFNYEAQQDKSGLPNDRFSAERPEGSISTLTIQRTEQRDSAMYRCASSLGQSPLRANVLTFGAGSRLTVL.

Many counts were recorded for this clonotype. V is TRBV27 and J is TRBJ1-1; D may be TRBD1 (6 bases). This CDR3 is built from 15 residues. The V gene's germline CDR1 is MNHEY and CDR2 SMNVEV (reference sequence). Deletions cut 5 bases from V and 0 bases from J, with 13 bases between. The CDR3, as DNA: TGTGCCAGCAGTCCTTTTGGACAGATGAACACTGAAGCTTTCTTT. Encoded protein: CASSPFGQMNTEAFF.

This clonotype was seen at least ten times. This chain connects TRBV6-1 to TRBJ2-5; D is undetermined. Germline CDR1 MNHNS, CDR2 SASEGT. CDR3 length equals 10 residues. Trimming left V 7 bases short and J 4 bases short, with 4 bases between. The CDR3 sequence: CASIGETQYF. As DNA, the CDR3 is TGTGCCAGCATAGGAGAGACCCAGTACTTC.

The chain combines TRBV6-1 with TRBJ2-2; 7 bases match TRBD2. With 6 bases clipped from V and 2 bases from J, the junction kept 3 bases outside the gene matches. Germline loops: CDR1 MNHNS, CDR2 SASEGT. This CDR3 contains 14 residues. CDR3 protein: CASRQAGNTGELFF. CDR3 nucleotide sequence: TGTGCCAGCAGGCAAGCGGGAAACACCGGGGAGCTGTTTTTT.

The CDR3: CATDRAVTQYF. CDR3 bases: TGTGCCACCGACAGGGCAGTGACCCAGTACTTC. The chain combines TRBV6-1 with TRBJ2-5; 7 bases map to TRBD1. This CDR3 spans 11 amino acids. Trimming cost V 10 bases and J 7 bases; bases outside gene matches: 6. CDR1 MNHNS and CDR2 SASEGT come from the germline V gene.

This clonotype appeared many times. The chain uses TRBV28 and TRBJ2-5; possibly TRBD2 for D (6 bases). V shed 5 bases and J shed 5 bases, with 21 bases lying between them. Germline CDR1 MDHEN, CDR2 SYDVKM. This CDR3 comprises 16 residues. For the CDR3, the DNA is TGTGCCAGCAGTAGAAGGTTGGGGGGTCTGGGGGAGACCCAGTACTTC. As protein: CASSRRLGGLGETQYF.

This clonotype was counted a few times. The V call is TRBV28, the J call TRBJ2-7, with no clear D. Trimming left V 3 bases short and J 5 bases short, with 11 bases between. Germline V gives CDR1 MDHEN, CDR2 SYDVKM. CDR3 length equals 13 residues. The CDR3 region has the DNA TGTGCCAGCAGTTTTGTGGGGATCGACGAGCAGTACTTC. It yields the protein CASSFVGIDEQYF.

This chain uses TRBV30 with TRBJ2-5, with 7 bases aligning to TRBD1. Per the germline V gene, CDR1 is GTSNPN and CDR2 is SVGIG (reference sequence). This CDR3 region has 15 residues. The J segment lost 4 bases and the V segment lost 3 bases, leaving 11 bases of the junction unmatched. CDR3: CAWSRTGAWGETQYF. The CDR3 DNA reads TGTGCCTGGAGCCGTACAGGGGCCTGGGGAGAGACCCAGTACTTC.

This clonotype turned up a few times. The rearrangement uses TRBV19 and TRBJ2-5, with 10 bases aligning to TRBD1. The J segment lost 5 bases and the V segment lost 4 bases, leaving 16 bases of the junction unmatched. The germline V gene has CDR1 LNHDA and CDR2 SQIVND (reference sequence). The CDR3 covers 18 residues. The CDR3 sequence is CASSSDNTGTGVGETQYF. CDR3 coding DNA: TGTGCCAGTAGTAGCGACAACACCGGGACAGGGGTCGGGGAGACCCAGTACTTC.